A selection of T cell receptor beta chains follows, all from one sample in a study of post-analysis software for immune sequencing data. MiXCR, applied by TCRdb to the PCR reads, yields one record per CDR3 protein. In the table there are over 150,000 distinct CDR3 sequences, 30% of which are singletons. The sample consisted of blood. The receptors were sampled from a girl aged 10-17 years with multiple sclerosis. CDR3s include the opening cysteine and the closing phenylalanine or tryptophan. The order of the fields is V gene, J gene, clone size, D gene, CDR3 protein, CDR3 DNA. The D gene is left open where the match is weak. Size tells how often a clone was seen (once, few, many) or the class of an expanded clone, and some rows leave it out.

V gene: TRBV6-2/TRBV6-3
J gene: TRBJ1-5
clone size: -
D gene: TRBD1
CDR3 protein: CASSRQGAGNQPQHF
CDR3 DNA: TGTGCCAGCAGTAGACAGGGGGCCGGCAACCAGCCCCAGCATTTT

V gene: TRBV18
J gene: TRBJ1-1
clone size: few
D gene: -
CDR3 protein: CASSVRKDTEAFF
CDR3 DNA: TGTGCCAGCTCCGTCAGGAAGGACACTGAAGCTTTCTTT

V gene: TRBV27
J gene: TRBJ1-6
clone size: -
D gene: -
CDR3 protein: CASSLQEPGLRSPLHF
CDR3 DNA: TGTGCCAGCAGTTTACAAGAACCAGGGCTAAGGTCACCCCTCCACTTT

V gene: TRBV14
J gene: TRBJ2-6
clone size: -
D gene: TRBD1
CDR3 protein: CAGSRDRGVFWANVLTF
CDR3 DNA: TGTGCCGGCAGCCGTGACAGGGGGGTCTTCTGGGCCAACGTCCTGACTTTC

V gene: TRBV28
J gene: TRBJ2-1
clone size: -
D gene: TRBD2
CDR3 protein: CASSFTSGSRHEQFF
CDR3 DNA: TGTGCCAGCAGTTTCACTAGCGGGAGTAGACATGAGCAGTTCTTC

V gene: TRBV12-3/TRBV12-4
J gene: TRBJ1-6
clone size: -
D gene: -
CDR3 protein: CASSLQGSSPLHF
CDR3 DNA: TGTGCCAGCAGTTTGCAGGGTAGCTCACCCCTCCACTTT

V gene: TRBV5-1
J gene: TRBJ1-5
clone size: -
D gene: -
CDR3 protein: CASSPGLGQSQDQPQHF
CDR3 DNA: TGCGCCAGCAGCCCGGGTCTAGGGCAGAGCCAAGATCAGCCCCAGCATTTT

V gene: TRBV5-1
J gene: TRBJ2-7
clone size: many
D gene: TRBD1
CDR3 protein: CASSFWTGSYEQYF
CDR3 DNA: TGCGCCAGCAGCTTCTGGACAGGCTCCTACGAGCAGTACTTC

V gene: TRBV10-3
J gene: TRBJ2-2
clone size: few
D gene: -
CDR3 protein: CAISEGGLKTGELFF
CDR3 DNA: TGTGCCATCAGTGAGGGAGGGCTAAAGACCGGGGAGCTGTTTTTT

V gene: TRBV19
J gene: TRBJ2-5
clone size: -
D gene: -
CDR3 protein: CASASWGTQYF
CDR3 DNA: TGTGCCAGTGCGTCGTGGGGGACCCAGTACTTC

V gene: TRBV20-1
J gene: TRBJ2-5
clone size: -
D gene: TRBD1
CDR3 protein: CSAPKGTAQETQYF
CDR3 DNA: TGCAGTGCCCCAAAAGGGACAGCCCAAGAGACCCAGTACTTC

V gene: TRBV28
J gene: TRBJ2-7
clone size: few
D gene: -
CDR3 protein: CASSLPHSSYEQYF
CDR3 DNA: TGTGCCAGCAGTTTACCCCATTCCTCCTACGAGCAGTACTTC

V gene: TRBV6-5
J gene: TRBJ1-2
clone size: few
D gene: -
CDR3 protein: CASSYRTYYGYTF
CDR3 DNA: TGTGCCAGCAGTTACAGGACGTACTATGGCTACACCTTC

V gene: TRBV7-9
J gene: TRBJ2-1
clone size: many
D gene: -
CDR3 protein: CASSSTYPGQGYNEQFF
CDR3 DNA: TGTGCCAGCAGCTCGACGTACCCAGGGCAGGGTTACAATGAGCAGTTCTTC

V gene: TRBV5-1
J gene: TRBJ2-3
clone size: many
D gene: -
CDR3 protein: CASRYGDGTDTQYF
CDR3 DNA: TGCGCCAGCAGGTACGGAGACGGCACAGATACGCAGTATTTT

V gene: TRBV12-3/TRBV12-4
J gene: TRBJ1-5
clone size: -
D gene: TRBD1
CDR3 protein: CASSRIQRDRRRNQPQHF
CDR3 DNA: TGTGCCAGTAGCCGCATCCAACGGGACAGGAGGCGCAATCAGCCCCAGCATTTT

V gene: TRBV6-1
J gene: TRBJ1-1
clone size: -
D gene: -
CDR3 protein: CASSENWDTEAFF
CDR3 DNA: TGTGCCAGCAGTGAGAACTGGGACACTGAAGCTTTCTTT

V gene: TRBV5-5
J gene: TRBJ2-5
clone size: few
D gene: -
CDR3 protein: CASSFGSLETQYF
CDR3 DNA: TGTGCCAGCAGCTTCGGCTCTCTAGAGACCCAGTACTTC

V gene: TRBV20-1
J gene: TRBJ2-7
clone size: -
D gene: TRBD2
CDR3 protein: CSASGTGGTYEQYF
CDR3 DNA: TGCAGTGCTTCAGGGACGGGAGGGACCTACGAGCAGTACTTC

V gene: TRBV5-5
J gene: TRBJ2-1
clone size: -
D gene: -
CDR3 protein: CASSLVRNEQFF
CDR3 DNA: TGTGCCAGCAGCTTGGTTCGGAATGAGCAGTTCTTC

V gene: TRBV20-1
J gene: TRBJ1-1
clone size: few
D gene: -
CDR3 protein: CSARGTLNTEAFF
CDR3 DNA: TGCAGTGCTAGAGGAACTCTGAACACTGAAGCTTTCTTT

V gene: TRBV28
J gene: TRBJ2-1
clone size: -
D gene: -
CDR3 protein: CASSPGAGASYNEQFF
CDR3 DNA: TGTGCCAGCAGCCCAGGAGCAGGGGCCTCCTACAATGAGCAGTTCTTC

V gene: TRBV6-2/TRBV6-3
J gene: TRBJ2-1
clone size: few
D gene: -
CDR3 protein: CASSPAGSGEQFF
CDR3 DNA: TGTGCCAGCAGCCCGGCGGGGAGTGGGGAGCAGTTCTTC

V gene: TRBV12-3/TRBV12-4
J gene: TRBJ2-7
clone size: many
D gene: -
CDR3 protein: CASRLSKRDEQYF
CDR3 DNA: TGTGCCAGCCGCCTATCGAAGCGGGACGAGCAGTACTTC

V gene: TRBV10-3
J gene: TRBJ2-1
clone size: many
D gene: -
CDR3 protein: CAISWTDNEQFF
CDR3 DNA: TGTGCCATCAGTTGGACAGACAATGAGCAGTTCTTC

V gene: TRBV23-1
J gene: TRBJ1-1
clone size: -
D gene: -
CDR3 protein: CASGVPGKGTEAFF
CDR3 DNA: TGCGCCAGCGGCGTCCCAGGGAAGGGAACTGAAGCTTTCTTT

V gene: TRBV20-1
J gene: TRBJ1-2
clone size: many
D gene: -
CDR3 protein: CSARVDGTYGYTF
CDR3 DNA: TGCAGTGCTAGAGTCGACGGAACCTATGGCTACACCTTC

V gene: TRBV7-6
J gene: TRBJ1-2
clone size: -
D gene: -
CDR3 protein: CTSSPLGENGYTF
CDR3 DNA: TGTACCAGCAGCCCGTTGGGGGAAAATGGCTACACCTTC

V gene: TRBV20-1
J gene: TRBJ2-3
clone size: many
D gene: TRBD2
CDR3 protein: CSATSGRDLDTQYF
CDR3 DNA: TGCAGTGCTACCAGCGGGAGGGATCTAGATACGCAGTATTTT

V gene: TRBV10-3
J gene: TRBJ2-5
clone size: many
D gene: -
CDR3 protein: CAISESASAYQETQYF
CDR3 DNA: TGTGCCATCAGTGAGTCGGCTAGCGCGTACCAAGAGACCCAGTACTTC

V gene: TRBV3-1
J gene: TRBJ1-1
clone size: -
D gene: -
CDR3 protein: CASSHAKNTEAFF
CDR3 DNA: TGTGCCAGCAGCCATGCCAAGAACACTGAAGCTTTCTTT

V gene: TRBV2
J gene: TRBJ2-5
clone size: many
D gene: -
CDR3 protein: CASSGGRETQYF
CDR3 DNA: TGTGCCAGCAGTGGAGGGAGAGAGACCCAGTACTTC

V gene: TRBV12-3/TRBV12-4
J gene: TRBJ2-6
clone size: -
D gene: -
CDR3 protein: CASSLFLGGAAGANVLTF
CDR3 DNA: TGTGCCAGCAGTTTATTTTTGGGGGGCGCGGCCGGGGCCAACGTCCTGACTTTC

V gene: TRBV20-1
J gene: TRBJ2-7
clone size: many
D gene: TRBD1
CDR3 protein: CSAINRGLESYEQYF
CDR3 DNA: TGCAGTGCTATTAACAGGGGGCTCGAATCCTACGAGCAGTACTTC

V gene: TRBV7-3
J gene: TRBJ2-2
clone size: few
D gene: -
CDR3 protein: CASSVRSANTGELFF
CDR3 DNA: TGTGCCAGCAGTGTACGAAGTGCGAACACCGGGGAGCTGTTTTTT

V gene: TRBV30
J gene: TRBJ2-3
clone size: -
D gene: TRBD2
CDR3 protein: CALKRGASTDMQYF
CDR3 DNA: TGTGCCCTCAAGCGGGGCGCTAGCACAGATATGCAGTATTTT

V gene: TRBV5-6
J gene: TRBJ2-1
clone size: few
D gene: TRBD2
CDR3 protein: CASSWGGDYNEQFF
CDR3 DNA: TGTGCCAGCAGCTGGGGGGGGGACTACAATGAGCAGTTCTTC

V gene: TRBV11-2
J gene: TRBJ1-2
clone size: few
D gene: TRBD1
CDR3 protein: CASSLARTGGNYGYTF
CDR3 DNA: TGTGCCAGCAGCTTGGCAAGGACAGGGGGGAACTATGGCTACACCTTC

V gene: TRBV4-1
J gene: TRBJ1-5
clone size: few
D gene: -
CDR3 protein: CASSQDGWIQHF
CDR3 DNA: TGCGCCAGCAGCCAAGACGGGTGGATTCAGCATTTT

V gene: TRBV29-1
J gene: TRBJ1-2
clone size: few
D gene: -
CDR3 protein: CSARQQGYTF
CDR3 DNA: TGCAGCGCTCGACAACAGGGCTACACCTTC

V gene: TRBV5-6
J gene: TRBJ2-6
clone size: many
D gene: -
CDR3 protein: CASSVTGANVLTF
CDR3 DNA: TGTGCCAGCAGCGTGACTGGGGCCAACGTCCTGACTTTC

V gene: TRBV4-1
J gene: TRBJ2-6
clone size: many
D gene: TRBD1
CDR3 protein: CASSRDSSSGANVLTF
CDR3 DNA: TGCGCCAGCAGCCGGGACAGCAGCTCTGGGGCCAACGTCCTGACTTTC

V gene: TRBV5-1
J gene: TRBJ2-1
clone size: -
D gene: TRBD1
CDR3 protein: CASSLEGQPYNEQFF
CDR3 DNA: TGCGCCAGCAGCTTGGAGGGACAGCCCTACAATGAGCAGTTCTTC

V gene: TRBV7-7
J gene: TRBJ2-5
clone size: many
D gene: TRBD1
CDR3 protein: CASSSPGQGETQYF
CDR3 DNA: TGTGCTAGCAGCTCCCCGGGACAGGGAGAGACCCAGTACTTC